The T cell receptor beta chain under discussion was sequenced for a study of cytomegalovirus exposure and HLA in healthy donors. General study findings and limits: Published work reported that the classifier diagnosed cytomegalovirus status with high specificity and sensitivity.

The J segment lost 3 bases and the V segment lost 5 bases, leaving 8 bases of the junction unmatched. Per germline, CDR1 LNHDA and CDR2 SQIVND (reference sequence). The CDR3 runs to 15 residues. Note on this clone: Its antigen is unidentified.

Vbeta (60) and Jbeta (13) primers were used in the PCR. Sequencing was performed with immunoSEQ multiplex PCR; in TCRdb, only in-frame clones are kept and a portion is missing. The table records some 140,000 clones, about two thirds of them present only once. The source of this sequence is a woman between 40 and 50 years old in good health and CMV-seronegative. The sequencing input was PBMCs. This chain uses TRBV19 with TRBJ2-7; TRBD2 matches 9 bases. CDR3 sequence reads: CASSFAGTSNYEQYF. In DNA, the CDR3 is TGTGCCAGTAGTTTCGCCGGGACTAGCAACTACGAGCAGTACTTC.